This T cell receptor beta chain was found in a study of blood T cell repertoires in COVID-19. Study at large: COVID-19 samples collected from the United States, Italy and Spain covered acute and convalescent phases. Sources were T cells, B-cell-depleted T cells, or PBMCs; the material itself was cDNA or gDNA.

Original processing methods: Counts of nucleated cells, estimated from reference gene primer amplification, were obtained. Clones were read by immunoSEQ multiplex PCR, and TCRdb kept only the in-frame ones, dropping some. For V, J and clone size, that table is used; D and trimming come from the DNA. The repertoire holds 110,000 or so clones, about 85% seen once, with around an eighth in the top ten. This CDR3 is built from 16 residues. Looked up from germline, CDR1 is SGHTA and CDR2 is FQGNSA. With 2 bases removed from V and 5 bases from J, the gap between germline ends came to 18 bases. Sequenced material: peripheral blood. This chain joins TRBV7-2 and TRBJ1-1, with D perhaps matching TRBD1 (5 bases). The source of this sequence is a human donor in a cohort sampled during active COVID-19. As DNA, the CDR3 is TGTGCCAGCAGCTTACCCCAGGCAGGGAAGGAAACTGAAGCTTTCTTT. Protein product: CASSLPQAGKETEAFF.